This TCR beta chain comes out of a study of blood T cell repertoires in COVID-19. At the level of the study: There were acute and convalescent COVID-19 samples, and they came from the United States, Italy and Spain.

The CDR3 totals 14 residues. Germline V gives CDR1 MDHEN, CDR2 SYDVKM. V lost 6 bases and J lost 4; bases outside the gene matches: 7. Participant age was roughly 18 to 90 years, and participants resided in 20 to 30 US areas. Assignments of participants to cohorts depended upon their own reported clinical history. Exposed enrollees had met someone with a PCR-confirmed or clinician-diagnosed COVID-19 case at some point within the 2 weeks before study entry. Generated by immunoSEQ multiplex PCR, the TCRdb table keeps only in-frame clones and is missing some. Of 200,000 or so clones listed, roughly 88% were seen once; the top ten hold approximately 3.7%.

The source is a woman in her thirties who had been exposed to COVID-19. The specimen was PBMCs or T cells enriched from blood (not recorded which). The chain is built from TRBV28 and TRBJ2-7; TRBD1 agrees at 9 bases. The chain's CDR3 is CASRRTGAGYEQYF. CDR3 DNA: TGTGCCAGCAGGCGGACAGGGGCCGGGTACGAGCAGTACTTC.